This T cell receptor (beta chain) emerged from a study of beta chain features in type 1 diabetes. CDR1 is SGHRS and CDR2 is YFSETQ in the germline V gene. The V gene end was trimmed by 4 bases and the J gene end by 4 bases; junction bases not matched to a gene: 9. CDR3 length: 16 amino acids. Every bit of the isolated RNA underwent reverse transcription, so sequencing read expressed TCRB transcripts. Some clones are missing from TCRdb's copy, which holds only in-frame ones; the method was immunoSEQ multiplex PCR. The table has about 39,000 clones, 45% to 50% seen once. This clone has only a few counts.

The sequence derives from a woman aged 18-29 years in good health. The V and J genes are TRBV5-1 and TRBJ2-1, with 9 bases identical to TRBD2. The sample was central memory CD4+ T cells from blood. The CDR3 bases are TGCGCCAGCAGCCCTAGGTGGACTAGCGAATACAATGAGCAGTTCTTC. This encodes CASSPRWTSEYNEQFF.